This TCR beta chain was captured in a study of shared clonotypes between healthy human individuals (dated by TCRdb to the early 2020s). Background on the whole study: The cohort comprised a couple of women and a few men aged 18 to 49 years. Between about 0.8 and 9 billion PBMCs per donor were obtained by leukapheresis. Per donor, three plates each were used for CD4 naive and CD4 memory, two for CD8 naive, and one for CD8 memory. Libraries were prepared and TCR repertoires were sequenced by different laboratories using diverse techniques, in order to increase sequencing depth and limit assay-specific biases. To estimate repertoire size and how much clonotypes are shared between individuals, the study performed deep sequencing of blood TCR repertoires from a few healthy adults.

CD8 naive samples were CD45RO-negative cells positively selected for CCR7, giving a CD45RA+CCR7+ population that excluded TemRA cells. Healthy HIV-negative adults with no recently reported acute infections or vaccinations were included as donors. Every donor was a Caucasian adult residing in Nashville, Tennessee, USA. Blood was collected by leukapheresis, and PBMCs were isolated by Ficoll-Histopaque density gradient centrifugation and then cryopreserved in liquid nitrogen vapor phase. Analytical flow cytometry was used to check the purity and quantity of each magnetically sorted T cell population. Genomic DNA was isolated from every sorted fraction and measured by UV absorbance on a Nanodrop 2000c. Per the germline V gene, SQVTM is the CDR1 and ANQGSEA is the CDR2. The CDR3 contains 10 residues, cysteine and phenylalanine counted. The sequence is cut down to CDR3 DNA, 30 bases in frame from base 1. The germline ends are 9 bases apart after V is trimmed by 3 bases and J by 9 bases.

About this clone: The target of this receptor is not known. No quality values exist for individual bases; no much larger clone is one base distant.

Findings and caveats that apply to the study as a whole: Rarefaction of sorted-subset datasets indicated incomplete sequencing despite the large sequencing depth. Sampling was restricted to blood, and TCR repertoires in tissues likely differ from the TCR repertoires found in blood. Larger estimated clonotype richness was generally found for naive subsets than for memory subsets. Compared with non-shared clonotypes, the clonotypes found in all four sorted-subset donors had higher generation probabilities. Pairwise subsampling indicated that sequencing depth was expected to affect the degree of clonotype sharing among donors. The genetic and exposure-history diversity represented was limited by the small number of donors. Across a handful of donors, approximately 5% of naive CD4, approximately 3.6% of naive CD8, around 2.1% of memory CD4, and roughly 0.41% of memory CD8 clonotypes were shared.

TCR CDR3 regions were amplified from genomic DNA by multiplex PCR using the deep immunoSEQ assay. Extracted genomic DNA from each cell subset was distributed evenly across all wells of several immunoSEQ 96-well plates, and each plate was treated as a replicate. For sorted subsets, 150 to 250 ng of genomic DNA, equivalent to 25,000 to 35,000 T cell genomes, went into each replicate PCR. Purified libraries were quantified with a Qubit 3.0 fluorometer, sized on a Bioanalyzer 2100, and re-quantified with the KAPA Library Quantification kit. A separate single-read 150-cycle Illumina NextSeq 550 flow cell was used to sequence each immunoSEQ 96-well plate. The authors' pipeline ran thus. Because only junctional sequences without quality scores were contained in the immunoSEQ output, filtering matching that applied to full-length reads could not be performed. To assign V/J genes and CDR3, sequences were annotated against IMGT germline references using PyIR, a Python wrapper for IgBLAST v1.9. Reads with weak V/J assignments (E-value above 1e-6), missing CDR3, stop codons, out-of-frame junctions, or ambiguous translated residues were removed. V3J clonotypes were defined as sequences sharing an identical inferred V gene, J gene, and CDR3 amino acid sequence. Percentage overlap between repertoires was computed as shared unique clonotypes divided by the size of the smaller repertoire. RTK rarefaction, the Chao1 estimator, and Recon v2.1 estimates of unobserved clonotypes were used to assess repertoire richness. OLGA was used to compute generation probabilities for all TCRbeta clonotypes that the gDNA method yielded from a few donors. TCRdb took over this immuneACCESS table, retaining in-frame rearrangements with V and J assigned. Such tables are incomplete; in checked studies, under half of the missing clones stem from an unresolved V gene, and the remainder is unexplained. The DNA was the basis for D and trimming; V, J and clone size are from that table. The sample table contains some 2 million clones; only one count was recorded for roughly 94% of them. The ten largest clones capture roughly 1% of the sample.

The TCR comes from a man between 18 and 35 years old in good health. The receptor chain draws on TRBV29-1 and TRBJ2-7; too little of a D gene remains to name it. The sample comprised naive CD8+ T cells sorted from blood. The meaning of the sample's cell subset or site label: CD45RA+CCR7+. The DNA is as follows: TGCAGCGTTGAGGATATCGGGCAGTACTTC. The encoded protein is CSVEDIGQYF.